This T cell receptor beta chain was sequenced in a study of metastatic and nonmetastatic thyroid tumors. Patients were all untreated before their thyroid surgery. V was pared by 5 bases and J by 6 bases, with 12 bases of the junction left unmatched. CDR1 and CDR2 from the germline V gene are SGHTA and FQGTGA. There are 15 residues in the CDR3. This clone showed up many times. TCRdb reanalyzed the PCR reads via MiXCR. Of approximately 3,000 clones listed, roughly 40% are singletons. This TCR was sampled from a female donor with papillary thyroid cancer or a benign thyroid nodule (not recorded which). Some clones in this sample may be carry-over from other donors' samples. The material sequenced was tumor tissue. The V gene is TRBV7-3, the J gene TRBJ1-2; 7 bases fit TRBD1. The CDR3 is CASSPGQTSGDGYTF. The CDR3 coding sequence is TGTGCCAGCAGCCCGGGACAGACCAGTGGTGATGGCTACACCTTC.